What follows describes a single T cell receptor (beta chain). Its specific antigen is unknown. No per-base quality is available; no much larger clone lies one base away. Sequencing instrument: Illumina HiSeq 2500. TCR beta libraries were prepared by quantitative 5'-RACE with molecular barcodes. On the authors' methods: A new computational method based on a probabilistic model of VDJ rearrangement was used to identify disease-linked TCR variants. TCRdb applied fastp at Q25 and MiXCR to the public reads, then kept only in-frame beta chains. Every distinct CDR3 protein forms one entry, paired with its most common genes and DNA. The V and J calls were not made by the authors but by TCRdb's processing. For this sample the table gives 200,000 to 250,000 distinct CDR3 sequences, of which roughly 32% were detected only once. Around 4.4% of the sample lies in the top ten. This sample was included in a study of CD8 T cells in ankylosing spondylitis (dated by TCRdb to 2016 to 2017). Context from the whole study: The study set out to find disease-linked TCR variants by profiling T cell receptor beta repertoires in ankylosing spondylitis patients and healthy donors. Peripheral blood samples were taken, and synovial fluid was additionally collected from ankylosing spondylitis patients. The whole study cohort included 95 to 130 healthy donors and 25 ankylosing spondylitis patients. Here is what the overall study found, with its caveats: Some TCR beta motif variants had previously been reported in synovial fluid and blood of reactive arthritis patients, which suggested common disease-initiation mechanisms. A CD8+ phenotype was shown by the disease-linked clones, which were found at relatively low frequencies in peripheral blood. A TCR beta motif made up of 7 to 9 highly homologous amino acid variants appeared to be characteristic of blood from ankylosing spondylitis patients. Significant enrichment of the disease-linked clones was reported in matched synovial fluid samples from ankylosing spondylitis patients.

Counted from cysteine to phenylalanine, this CDR3 has 13 amino acids. The entry retains the CDR3 DNA only, 39 bases that are in frame from base 1. The germline V gene encodes CDR1 SQVTM and CDR2 ANQGSEA. Trimming removed 7 bases from V and 2 bases from J, leaving 15 bases between the germline ends. The clonotype originates from a male donor with ankylosing spondylitis or in good health (not recorded which). The sequence links TRBV29-1 to TRBJ2-7, with no confident D gene call. The sequenced sample was blood, either unsorted or a sorted T cell fraction (not recorded which). The CDR3 here reads CSARVSATYEQYF. The DNA sequence is as follows: TGCAGCGCCCGAGTTTCGGCCACCTACGAGCAGTACTTC.